At least ten counts were recorded for the clone carrying this T cell receptor (beta chain). No antigen is known for it. Patients chosen for sequencing had CD8+CD57+ cells that had expanded, as shown by flow cytometry. Patients were untreated when blood was sampled. This entry comes from a study of CD8+CD57+ T cells in acquired aplastic anemia. Study at large: Sorted CD4+ and CD8+ cells gave a mean 3.2 ug DNA, range about 0.19 to 27.4 ug.

The V gene's germline CDR1 is DFQATT and CDR2 SNEGSKA (reference sequence). The J segment lost 9 bases and the V segment lost 6 bases, leaving 14 bases of the junction unmatched. The CDR3 covers 15 residues. The study's findings and limits: Both patients and controls carried the same twenty-nine CD8+ CDR3 sequences.

Genomic DNA was employed as the template in profiling TCR beta VDJ and CDR3. TCRdb analysed the reads with MiXCR anew, one entry per CDR3 protein. Among more than 150,000 distinct CDR3 sequences listed, about half were seen once. The sequence was collected from a human donor with aplastic anemia. The chain uses TRBV20-1 and TRBJ1-6; 7 bases line up with TRBD1. Sequenced: sorted CD4+, CD8+, or CD8+CD57+ T cells (not recorded which) from PBMCs. The DNA for the CDR3 is TGCAGTGCAAAACAGACAGGGTCAATTGGTTCACCCCTCCACTTT. The encoded protein is CSAKQTGSIGSPLHF.